The 20 T cell receptor beta chains given below trace back to one sample, sequenced in a study of spatial heterogeneity in lung cancer. TCRdb re-called the 5' RACE reads with MiXCR, one entry per CDR3 protein. This sample has some 41,000 distinct CDR3 sequences; approximately 6.3% occur once, and the top ten carry roughly 45%. Time point here: sample taken at primary tumor resection. Source: PBMCs, taken at surgery. The receptors come from a female donor with early-stage non-small cell lung cancer.

The CDR3 reads CASSTTTGGETQYF. The CDR3 nucleotides are TGTGCCAGCAGCACTACGACTGGCGGAGAGACCCAGTACTTC. The chain carries TRBV7-9 and TRBJ2-5; D not certain. Between the trimmed V and J ends, which lost 5 bases and 4 bases, there was a span of 14 bases. The CDR3 has 14 residues. Germline CDR1 and CDR2: SEHNR and FQNEAQ (reference sequence).

In this sample, this clonotype turned up many times. This rearrangement joins TRBV20-1 to TRBJ2-1; maybe TRBD2 (6 bases). Trimming took off 4 bases at V and 1 base at J, with 17 bases between the two ends. This CDR3 region has 16 residues. CDR1 and CDR2 from the germline V gene are DFQATT and SNEGSKA (reference sequence). The CDR3: CSATSDEGRSYNEQFF. The DNA of the CDR3 is TGCAGTGCTACCTCAGATGAGGGGAGGTCCTACAATGAGCAGTTCTTC.

This clonotype was counted ten times or more. The chain links TRBV28 to TRBJ2-3; D possibly corresponds to TRBD2 (6 bases). The germline V gene encodes CDR1 MDHEN and CDR2 SYDVKM. CDR3 size: 16 residues. Trimming shortened V by 6 bases and J by 2 bases, and 18 bases separated the two germline ends. CDR3 in amino acids: CASSFTGGAATDTQYF. The CDR3 bases are TGTGCCAGCAGCTTCACGGGCGGGGCGGCCACAGATACGCAGTATTTT. Full variable domain (outside the CDR3, taken from reference TRBV28 and TRBJ2-3): DVKVTQSSRYLVKRTGEKVFLECVQDMDHENMFWYRQDPGLGLRLIYFSYDVKMKEKGDIPEGYSVSREKKERFSLILESASTNQTSMYLCASSFTGGAATDTQYFGPGTRLTVL.

About this clonotype: A read error may explain this, as a much larger clone is one base away. This chain uses TRBV3-1 with TRBJ2-5, with D possibly being TRBD1 or TRBD2 (5 bases each). The germline gives CDR1 LGHDT, CDR2 YNNKEL (reference sequence). The CDR3 is 14 residues long. This CDR3 reads CASSQGRLQETRYF. Written as DNA, the CDR3 is TGTGCCAGCAGCCAGGGACGATTACAAGAGACCCGGTACTTC.

In this sample, this clonotype turned up many times. The chain uses TRBV5-1 and TRBJ2-2, with D possibly matching TRBD1 (5 bases). Deletions cut 4 bases from V and 0 bases from J, with 13 bases between. This CDR3 has 16 amino acids. Germline-derived CDR1 and CDR2 are SGHRS and YFSETQ. CDR3 loop: CASSQRTLSNTGELFF. In DNA, the CDR3 is TGCGCCAGCAGCCAGAGGACACTGTCGAACACCGGGGAGCTGTTTTTT.

This clonotype has a count of ten or more. V usage is TRBV4-3 and J usage is TRBJ2-1; no definite D call. Germline V gene sequence: CDR1 LGHNA, CDR2 YSLEER. CDR3 length equals 13 residues. V was trimmed by 3 bases and J by 8 bases, leaving 11 bases between them. The CDR3 DNA follows: TGCGCCAGCAGCCAGGTCCCTTGGGATGAGCAGTTCTTC. Translation: CASSQVPWDEQFF.

In this sample, this clonotype turned up many times. The chain recombines TRBV20-1 with TRBJ2-3, with 10 bases that match TRBD2. This CDR3 is built from 17 residues. J gave up 2 bases and V 4 bases, and 12 bases lay outside the gene matches. Germline CDR1 reads DFQATT; CDR2 reads SNEGSKA (reference sequence). CDR3 region: CSATPRSGGGVTDTQYF. Here the CDR3 DNA reads TGCAGTGCTACCCCCAGAAGCGGGGGGGGAGTCACAGATACGCAGTATTTT.

This clonotype has more than one count but fewer than ten. This chain joins TRBV29-1 and TRBJ2-3; a weak D match, TRBD1 (6 bases). Germline V gives CDR1 SQVTM, CDR2 ANQGSEA. The V end lost 7 bases, the J end lost 4 bases, and 21 bases lay between the germline ends. The CDR3 has 15 amino acids. Written as DNA, the CDR3 is TGCAGCGCAGCCCAGGGACACCAGAGGCCAGATACGCAGTATTTT. Its protein is CSAAQGHQRPDTQYF.

This clonotype has at least ten counts. The chain combines TRBV20-1 with TRBJ2-5; D is undetermined. This CDR3 spans 14 amino acids. V was shortened by 0 bases and J by 2 bases, with 10 bases between the two germline ends. The germline gives CDR1 DFQATT, CDR2 SNEGSKA (reference sequence). CDR3 protein: CSARDVVVQETQYF. The DNA for the CDR3 is TGCAGTGCTAGAGATGTTGTTGTGCAAGAGACCCAGTACTTC.

The CDR3 DNA reads TGTGCCAGCAGTCGACGGACAGGGTCTATCTACGAGCAGTACTTC. Amino acids: CASSRRTGSIYEQYF. The J gene is TRBJ2-7, the V gene TRBV6-5, with 8 nucleotides matching TRBD1. This CDR3 comprises 15 residues. Germline values: CDR1 MNHEY, CDR2 SVGAGI. With 5 bases clipped from V and 3 bases from J, the junction kept 9 bases outside the gene matches.

This clonotype was counted many times. The chain couples TRBV5-1 to TRBJ2-6, with a tentative D call TRBD2 (6 bases). The germline CDR1 and CDR2 sequences are SGHRS and YFSETQ. V lost 7 bases and J 4 bases, leaving 21 bases between the germline ends. This CDR3 is built from 17 residues. The CDR3 DNA sequence: TGCGCCAGCTCCCCGGAGGGCAGACCTCTAGGGGCCAACGTCCTGACTTTC. Residues: CASSPEGRPLGANVLTF. Using reference TRBV5-1 and TRBJ2-6 for the parts outside the CDR3, the full variable domain is KAGVTQTPRYLIKTRGQQVTLSCSPISGHRSVSWYQQTPGQGLQFLFEYFSETQRNKGNFPGRFSGRQFSNSRSEMNVSTLELGDSALYLCASSPEGRPLGANVLTFGAGSRLTVL.

This clonotype was seen only a few times. The chain carries TRBV7-2 and TRBJ1-1; perhaps TRBD1 as D (6 bases). V dropped 5 bases and J dropped 8 bases, with 12 bases sitting between them. CDR3 length equals 12 residues. Germline CDR1 is SGHTA and CDR2 is FQGNSA. CDR3 sequence reads: CASSPQGLEAFF. The CDR3 DNA reads as TGTGCCAGCAGCCCCCAGGGGCTCGAAGCTTTCTTT.

This clonotype was observed at least ten times. V is TRBV7-8 and J is TRBJ2-7, with a possible D match to TRBD2 (5 bases). Germline V lookup: CDR1 SGHVS, CDR2 FQNEAQ. Trimming left V 5 bases short and J 4 bases short, with 12 bases between. The CDR3 extends over 13 amino acids. CDR3 coding DNA: TGTGCCAGCAGCCCAGGACTTGTTTACGAGCAGTACTTC. As protein: CASSPGLVYEQYF.

This clonotype came up many times. V usage is TRBV6-5 and J usage is TRBJ1-6; 10 bases are shared with TRBD1. This CDR3 is 14 amino acids long. The germline CDR1 and CDR2 sequences are MNHEY and SVGAGI. The V segment lost 5 bases and the J segment 11 bases; nucleotides outside the gene matches: 6. CDR3 sequence reads: CASSGQGEGAPLHF. The DNA of the CDR3 is TGTGCCAGCAGTGGACAGGGGGAAGGGGCACCCCTCCACTTT.

This clonotype appeared many times. The chain employs TRBV12-3 or TRBV12-4 and TRBJ1-6; TRBD1 might be the D (5 bases). V gave up 6 bases and J gave up 9 bases, with 15 bases separating them. The CDR3 spans 14 residues. DNA for the CDR3: TGTGCCAGCAGACCCAGGGTGCCGCTTTCACCCCTCCACTTT. Protein: CASRPRVPLSPLHF.

This clonotype has at least ten counts. The rearrangement links TRBV12-3 or TRBV12-4 to TRBJ2-6; either TRBD1 or TRBD2 may supply D (5 bases each). Trimming shortened V by 6 bases and J by 3 bases, and 21 bases separated the two germline ends. The CDR3 contains 18 residues. This CDR3 reads CASRPFGTDFYGANVLTF. The DNA for the CDR3 is TGTGCCAGCAGACCTTTCGGGACCGACTTTTATGGGGCCAACGTCCTGACTTTC.

V and J are TRBV30 and TRBJ1-2, with D uncertain. Trimming left V 4 bases short and J 5 bases short, with 20 bases between. The CDR3 contains 15 residues. Germline V gives CDR1 GTSNPN, CDR2 SVGIG (reference sequence). The CDR3 here is CAWNPSMARVYGYTF. DNA for the CDR3: TGTGCCTGGAACCCGTCAATGGCCAGAGTATATGGCTACACCTTC.

In this sample, this clonotype turned up many times. The V call is TRBV9, the J call TRBJ2-5; D remains ambiguous. CDR3 size: 14 residues. The V gene lost 2 bases and the J gene lost 5 bases, with 13 bases spanning the gap. Germline assignment: CDR1 SGDLS and CDR2 YYNGEE. Here the CDR3 DNA reads TGTGCCAGCAGCGTTCGACTGGGTGAGGAGACCCAGTACTTC. Translation: CASSVRLGEETQYF.

This clonotype was counted at least ten times. This rearrangement joins TRBV6-2 or TRBV6-3 to TRBJ1-5; the D gene is possibly TRBD1 (5 bases). The CDR3 extends over 15 amino acids. The germline CDR1 and CDR2 sequences are MNHEY and SVGEGT. V dropped 6 bases and J dropped 2 bases, with 14 bases sitting between them. The CDR3 DNA follows: TGTGCCAGCAGGGGCAGGGTAGCAGGCAATCAGCCCCAGCATTTT. It encodes CASRGRVAGNQPQHF.

This clonotype was recorded a few times. The genes are TRBV18 and TRBJ2-5; a possible D gene is TRBD2 (6 bases). The CDR3 length is 13 residues. Per germline, CDR1 KGHSH and CDR2 LQKENI. V was shortened by 4 bases and J by 5 bases, with 11 bases between the two germline ends. The CDR3 DNA follows: TGTGCCAGCTCACGCGGGACCGGGGAGACCCAGTACTTC. It codes for CASSRGTGETQYF.